The clone carrying this T cell receptor beta chain was recorded at least ten times. No antigen is known for it. The sample is drawn from a study of neurological immune-mediated disorders. General study results and limits: Levels of TCR clonal expansion peaked in HTLV-1-associated myelopathy and reached their lowest in multiple sclerosis, under those of healthy controls.

The CDR3 has 16 amino acids. Trimming removed 5 bases from V and 5 bases from J; junction bases left unmatched: 12. Looked up from germline, CDR1 is SGDLS and CDR2 is YYNGEE. 5'RACE employing 10-nucleotide random UMIs yielded the cDNA. In TCRdb, the 5' RACE reads were re-called with MiXCR into one record per CDR3 protein. The sample lists tens of thousands of distinct CDR3 sequences; about 9.4% were seen once. The starting material, 2 million PBMCs stored at -80 C, gave rise to the unsorted libraries. This chain connects TRBV9 to TRBJ2-1; 8 positions match TRBD2. The TCR comes from a man in his forties or fifties in good health. The sample comprised PBMCs. Written as DNA, the CDR3 is TGTGCCAGCAGGTCCACCCTAGCGGGTAACAACAATGAGCAGTTCTTC. Its protein is CASRSTLAGNNNEQFF. Using reference TRBV9 and TRBJ2-1 for the parts outside the CDR3, the full variable domain is DSGVTQTPKHLITATGQRVTLRCSPRSGDLSVYWYQQSLDQGLQFLIQYYNGEERAKGNILERFSAQQFPDLHSELNLSSLELGDSALYFCASRSTLAGNNNEQFFGPGTRLTVL.